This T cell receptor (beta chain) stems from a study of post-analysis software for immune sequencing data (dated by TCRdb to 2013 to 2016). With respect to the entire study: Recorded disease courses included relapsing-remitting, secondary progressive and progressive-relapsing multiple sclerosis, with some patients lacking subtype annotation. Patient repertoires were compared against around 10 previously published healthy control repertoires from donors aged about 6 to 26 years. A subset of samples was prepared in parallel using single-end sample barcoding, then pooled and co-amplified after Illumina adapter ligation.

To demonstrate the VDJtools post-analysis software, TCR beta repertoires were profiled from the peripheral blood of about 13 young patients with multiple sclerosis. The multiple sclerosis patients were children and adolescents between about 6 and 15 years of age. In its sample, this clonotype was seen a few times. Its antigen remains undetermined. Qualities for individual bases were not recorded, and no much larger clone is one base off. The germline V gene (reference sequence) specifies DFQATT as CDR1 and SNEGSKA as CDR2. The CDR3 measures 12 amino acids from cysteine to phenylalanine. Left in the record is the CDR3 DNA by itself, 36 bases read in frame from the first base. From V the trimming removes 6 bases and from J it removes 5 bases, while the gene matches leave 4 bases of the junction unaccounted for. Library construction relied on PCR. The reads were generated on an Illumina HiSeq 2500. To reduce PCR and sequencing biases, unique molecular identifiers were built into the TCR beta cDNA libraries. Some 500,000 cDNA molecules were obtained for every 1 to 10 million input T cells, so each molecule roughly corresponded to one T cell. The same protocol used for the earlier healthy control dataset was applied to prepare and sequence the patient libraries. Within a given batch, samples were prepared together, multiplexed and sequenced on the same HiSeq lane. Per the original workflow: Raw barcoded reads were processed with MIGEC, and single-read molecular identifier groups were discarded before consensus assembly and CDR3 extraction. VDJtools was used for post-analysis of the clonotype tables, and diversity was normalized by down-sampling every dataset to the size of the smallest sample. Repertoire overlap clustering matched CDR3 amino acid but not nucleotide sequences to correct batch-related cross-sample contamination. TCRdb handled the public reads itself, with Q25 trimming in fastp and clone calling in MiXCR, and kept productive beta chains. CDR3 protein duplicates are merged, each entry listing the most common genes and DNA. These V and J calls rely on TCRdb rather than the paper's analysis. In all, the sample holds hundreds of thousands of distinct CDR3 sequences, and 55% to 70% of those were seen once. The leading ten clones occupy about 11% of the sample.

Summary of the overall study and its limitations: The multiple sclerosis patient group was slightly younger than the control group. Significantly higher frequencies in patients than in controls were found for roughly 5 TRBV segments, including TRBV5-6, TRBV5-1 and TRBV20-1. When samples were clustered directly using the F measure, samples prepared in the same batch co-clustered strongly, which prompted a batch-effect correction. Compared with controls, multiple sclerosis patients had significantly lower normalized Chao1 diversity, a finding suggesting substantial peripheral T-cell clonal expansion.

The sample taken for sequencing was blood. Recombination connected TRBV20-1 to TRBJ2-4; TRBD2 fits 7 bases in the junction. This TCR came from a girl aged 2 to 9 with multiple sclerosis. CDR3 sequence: CSAPTSQNIQYF. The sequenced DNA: TGCAGTGCCCCGACTAGCCAAAACATTCAGTACTTC.